Each of the 18 T cell receptor beta chains below was sequenced from the same sample in a study of cytomegalovirus exposure and HLA in healthy donors. Clones were read by immunoSEQ multiplex PCR, and TCRdb kept only the in-frame ones, dropping some. The data show 110,000 or so clones, about 88% seen once. The sequenced sample consisted of PBMCs. All receptors derive from a woman in her late teens or twenties in good health and CMV-seropositive.

V and J are TRBV6-9 and TRBJ2-7; D is perhaps TRBD2 (5 bases). The germline V gene has CDR1 MNHGY and CDR2 SVAAGI. The CDR3 extends over 17 amino acids. Trimming shortened V by 1 base and J by 3 bases, and 19 bases separated the two germline ends. CDR3 nucleotides: TGTGCCAGCAGTTATTTACGCTCGGAGGCCGGCCTCTACGAGCAGTACTTC. Translating gives CASSYLRSEAGLYEQYF.

The chain combines TRBV15 with TRBJ2-7; 9 nucleotides match TRBD2. V was pared by 0 bases and J by 1 base, with 1 base of the junction left unmatched. CDR3 length: 15 amino acids. Per germline, CDR1 LNHNV and CDR2 YYDKDF (reference sequence). In DNA, the CDR3 is TGTGCCACCAGCAGAGAGCGGGAGGGGTCCTACGAGCAGTACTTC. Translation: CATSREREGSYEQYF. Full variable domain (outside the CDR3, taken from reference TRBV15 and TRBJ2-7): DAMVIQNPRYQVTQFGKPVTLSCSQTLNHNVMYWYQQKSSQAPKLLFHYYDKDFNNEADTPDNFQSRRPNTSFCFLDIRSPGLGDTAMYLCATSREREGSYEQYFGPGTRLTVT.

This chain uses TRBV5-1 with TRBJ2-7, with a tentative D call TRBD1 (6 bases). V lost 0 bases and J 0 bases, leaving 10 bases between the germline ends. This CDR3 is built from 15 residues. The germline gives CDR1 SGHRS, CDR2 YFSETQ. The chain's CDR3 is CASSLEGVGSYEQYF. The CDR3 coding sequence is TGCGCCAGCAGCTTGGAGGGGGTTGGCTCCTACGAGCAGTACTTC.

The J gene is TRBJ2-2, the V gene TRBV7-7, with D uncertain. The CDR3 runs 13 residues. Trimming removed 3 bases from V and 7 bases from J, with 9 bases in between. Germline loops: CDR1 SSHAT, CDR2 FNYEAQ (reference sequence). CDR3 sequence: CASSFGEVGELFF. The CDR3 DNA reads TGTGCCAGCAGCTTCGGAGAGGTCGGGGAGCTGTTTTTT.

This clone was seen only once. CDR3 DNA sequence: TGTGCCATCAGGGCGGGAGGGCTCAATGAGCAGTTCTTC. Translated: CAIRAGGLNEQFF. The chain employs TRBV10-3 and TRBJ2-1; 9 bases line up with TRBD2. Trimming took 6 bases from V and 6 from J; bases not matched to a gene: 3. Germline CDR1 reads ENHRY; CDR2 reads SYGVKD. The CDR3 extends over 13 amino acids.

A single count supports this clone. The chain joins TRBV19 to TRBJ2-7; TRBD1 is a possible D gene (5 bases). V lost 5 bases and J lost 3, with 14 bases in between. There are 14 residues in the CDR3. Germline lookup yields CDR1 LNHDA and CDR2 SQIVND (reference sequence). The CDR3 loop is CASSLGAGNYEQYF. The CDR3 DNA follows: TGTGCCAGTAGTCTTGGGGCAGGGAACTACGAGCAGTACTTC.

This sequence joins TRBV10-3 and TRBJ2-1; 7 bases map to TRBD1. Unmatched junction bases numbered 14, after V lost 10 bases and J lost 8 bases. Germline loops: CDR1 ENHRY, CDR2 SYGVKD. This CDR3 contains 14 residues. The CDR3 coding sequence is TGTGCCACCGAAGACAGGGCTTCGTTCGATGAGCAGTTCTTC. Amino acid sequence: CATEDRASFDEQFF.

The chain recombines TRBV30 with TRBJ1-1; tentatively, D is TRBD1 (6 bases). Germline values: CDR1 GTSNPN, CDR2 SVGIG (reference sequence). The V end lost 3 bases, the J end lost 6 bases, and 11 bases lay between the germline ends. The CDR3 has 12 residues. The CDR3 bases are TGTGCCTGGAGCCCGACAGGTCCTGAAGCTTTCTTT. Translated: CAWSPTGPEAFF.

This chain joins TRBV14 and TRBJ1-6; possibly TRBD1 for D (6 bases). CDR1 is SGHDN and CDR2 is FVKESK in the germline V gene. The CDR3 covers 13 residues. Trimming took off 3 bases at V and 7 bases at J, with 7 bases between the two ends. The CDR3: CASSQGANSPLHF. CDR3 in DNA: TGTGCCAGCAGCCAGGGGGCGAATTCACCCCTCCACTTT. Together with reference TRBV14 and TRBJ1-6, the CDR3 gives the full variable domain: EAGVTQFPSHSVIEKGQTVTLRCDPISGHDNLYWYRRVMGKEIKFLLHFVKESKQDESGMPNNRFLAERTGGTYSTLKVQPAELEDSGVYFCASSQGANSPLHFGNGTRLTVT.

The chain combines TRBV13 with TRBJ1-6, with 8 nucleotides matching TRBD1. The V gene's germline CDR1 is PRHDT and CDR2 FYEKMQ (reference sequence). CDR3 length: 16 amino acids. The V gene end was trimmed by 4 bases and the J gene end by 3 bases; junction bases not matched to a gene: 5. CDR3 DNA sequence: TGTGCCAGCAGCTATCACAGGGGGGGCTATAATTCACCCCTCCACTTT. This sequence encodes CASSYHRGGYNSPLHF.

The chain has TRBV27 and TRBJ2-2; D is possibly TRBD2 (6 bases). CDR1 is MNHEY, CDR2 SMNVEV, per germline (reference sequence). V lost 6 bases and J 3 bases, leaving 14 bases between the germline ends. The CDR3 totals 15 residues. The CDR3 loop is CASSVGLLYTGELFF. The CDR3 nucleotides read TGTGCCAGCAGCGTAGGACTACTCTACACCGGGGAGCTGTTTTTT.

The count of this clone is one. The rearrangement uses TRBV27 and TRBJ1-5; TRBD1 is a possible D gene (6 bases). Trimming took off 4 bases at V and 6 bases at J, with 13 bases between the two ends. This CDR3 contains 14 residues. The germline CDR1 and CDR2 sequences are MNHEY and SMNVEV (reference sequence). DNA for the CDR3: TGTGCCAGCAGTTCCGAGGGGGGGGGTCAGCCCCAGCATTTT. Translated: CASSSEGGGQPQHF.

The CDR3 loop reads CASSFEYPGQGETQYF. For the CDR3, the DNA is TGTGCCAGCAGCTTCGAATATCCGGGACAGGGAGAGACCCAGTACTTC. V gene TRBV11-2 combines with J gene TRBJ2-5, with 9 positions matching TRBD1. Germline V gives CDR1 SGHAT, CDR2 FQNNGV. The CDR3 sequence is 16 residues long. J gave up 4 bases and V 3 bases, and 9 bases lay outside the gene matches.

The chain couples TRBV12-5 to TRBJ2-3; 7 bases agree with TRBD2. The germline CDR1 and CDR2 sequences are LGHNT and FRNRAP. Germline trimming cut 6 bases from V and 6 bases from J; bases unmatched to any gene: 3. CDR3 length: 12 residues. The CDR3 DNA reads as TGTGCTAGTGGGGAACTAGCGGATACGCAGTATTTT. Its translation: CASGELADTQYF.

The J gene is TRBJ1-5, the V gene TRBV11-3; D gene unclear. Looked up from germline, CDR1 is SGHNT and CDR2 is YENEEA. This CDR3 region has 15 residues. Trimming left V 5 bases short and J 4 bases short, with 15 bases between. The CDR3 loop reads CASSAPSAGNQPQHF. The DNA for the CDR3 is TGTGCCAGCAGCGCCCCCTCGGCCGGGAATCAGCCCCAGCATTTT.

This clone has just a few counts. The chain employs TRBV19 and TRBJ1-3; D uncertain. From germline, CDR1 is LNHDA and CDR2 SQIVND (reference sequence). CDR3 size: 12 residues. V was shortened by 1 base and J by 5 bases, with 3 bases between the two germline ends. The CDR3 DNA reads as TGTGCCAGTAGTATAGGGCGAAACACCATATATTTT. It yields the protein CASSIGRNTIYF.

The V and J genes are TRBV7-9 and TRBJ1-4; no definite D call. Per the germline V gene, CDR1 is SEHNR and CDR2 is FQNEAQ (reference sequence). Trimming stripped 1 base from V and 0 bases from J, with 6 bases between. The CDR3 covers 15 residues. CDR3 in amino acids: CASSLDQATNEKLFF. In DNA form, the CDR3 reads TGTGCCAGCAGCTTAGACCAGGCAACTAATGAAAAACTGTTTTTT.

This chain connects TRBV18 to TRBJ2-7, with D uncertain. Germline CDR1 reads KGHSH; CDR2 reads LQKENI. With 1 base removed from V and 5 bases from J, the gap between germline ends came to 12 bases. The length of the CDR3 is 14 residues. In DNA form, the CDR3 reads TGTGCCAGCTCACCACTGGCAGGAATGGACGAGCAGTACTTC. Amino acid sequence: CASSPLAGMDEQYF.